These 21 T cell receptor beta chains originate from one sample sequenced in a study of read filtering for tumor transcriptome and immune sequencing. The library was built from about 400 ng RNA with molecular barcoded adaptors for alpha/delta and beta/gamma chains. Each CDR3 protein is one row after TCRdb ran MiXCR on the reads. The table lists more than 45,000 distinct CDR3 sequences, roughly an eighth of them singletons. The sample was a population of CD138-negative cells sorted from bone marrow. The receptors originated from a donor over 35 with multiple myeloma.

This clonotype was seen many times. The chain carries TRBV7-3 and TRBJ2-1; 8 nucleotides match TRBD1. V lost 1 base, J lost 9 bases, and 8 bases stayed unmatched. Germline V lookup: CDR1 SGHTA, CDR2 FQGTGA. The CDR3 spans 15 residues. For the CDR3, the DNA is TGTGCCAGCAGCTTAATGGGGGACAGGCCCGGTGAGCAGTTCTTC. Encoded protein: CASSLMGDRPGEQFF.

The rearrangement uses TRBV20-1 and TRBJ1-5; D is perhaps TRBD1 (5 bases). Germline V gene lookup returns CDR1 DFQATT and CDR2 SNEGSKA (reference sequence). Trimming shortened V by 6 bases and J by 2 bases, and 11 bases separated the two germline ends. This CDR3 is 13 amino acids long. The CDR3 DNA is TGCAGTGCGCCCGGGGCGGGCAATCAGCCCCAGCATTTT. Translation gives CSAPGAGNQPQHF.

This clonotype has ten or more counts. A clone one base away is much larger, so this may be a read error. The chain employs TRBV9 and TRBJ2-1; unclear D gene. The CDR3 runs to 13 residues. Germline V gene data show CDR1 as SGDLS and CDR2 as YYNGEE. Here the CDR3 DNA reads TGTGCCGGCAGCGCAATGTGGGGCAATGAGCAGTTCTTC. It translates to CAGSAMWGNEQFF. Full variable domain (missing parts from reference TRBV9 and TRBJ2-1): DSGVTQTPKHLITATGQRVTLRCSPRSGDLSVYWYQQSLDQGLQFLIQYYNGEERAKGNILERFSAQQFPDLHSELNLSSLELGDSALYFCAGSAMWGNEQFFGPGTRLTVL.

This clonotype appeared many times. CDR3 amino acids: CAIAGTTYEQYF. The CDR3 region has the DNA TGTGCCATCGCCGGGACTACCTACGAGCAGTACTTC. The V gene is TRBV10-3, the J gene TRBJ2-7; TRBD2 matches at 7 bases. Germline V gene data show CDR1 as ENHRY and CDR2 as SYGVKD. Trimming removed 8 bases from V and 2 bases from J; junction bases left unmatched: 3. The CDR3 spans 12 residues.

This clonotype was seen a handful of times. This chain uses TRBV6-2 or TRBV6-3 with TRBJ2-5; D is uncertain. CDR1 MNHEY and CDR2 SVGEGT come from the germline V gene. CDR3 length: 11 residues. V lost 7 bases to trimming and J lost 7 bases, with 10 bases between them. CDR3 sequence reads: CASTSFGTQYF. The CDR3 DNA follows: TGTGCCAGCACTTCGTTTGGGACCCAGTACTTC.

This clonotype was counted many times. This sequence joins TRBV7-3 and TRBJ2-2; D is unclear. Germline lookup yields CDR1 SGHTA and CDR2 FQGTGA. The germline V and J ends were trimmed by 5 bases and 4 bases, with 11 bases remaining between them. The CDR3 spans 14 residues. CDR3 bases: TGTGCCAGCAGCGCGTCGGCAGGCACCGGGGAGCTGTTTTTT. This gives the protein CASSASAGTGELFF.

This clonotype was picked up a small number of times. The gene calls are TRBV5-1 and TRBJ2-3; no firm D call. The ends were cut back, 0 bases at V and 4 bases at J, with 3 bases in the middle. CDR3 length equals 12 residues. Germline CDR1 and CDR2: SGHRS and YFSETQ. The CDR3 nucleotides are TGCGCCAGCAGCTTGGTTTCAGATACGCAGTATTTT. Translated, it gives CASSLVSDTQYF.

In this sample, this clonotype turned up many times. This sequence joins TRBV9 and TRBJ2-3; tentatively, D is TRBD2 (6 bases). CDR1 and CDR2 (germline): SGDLS, YYNGEE. The length of the CDR3 is 18 residues. Trimming removed 0 bases from V and 2 bases from J, with 19 bases in between. CDR3 DNA sequence: TGTGCCAGCAGCGTAGGGTTCTTGGGGGGTAAGACCACAGATACGCAGTATTTT. Protein product: CASSVGFLGGKTTDTQYF.

This clonotype was counted ten times or more. The chain is built from TRBV2 and TRBJ1-3; D remains ambiguous. Trimming shortened V by 7 bases and J by 0 bases, and 7 bases separated the two germline ends. The germline CDR1 and CDR2 sequences are SNHLY and FYNNEI. CDR3 size: 13 residues. The CDR3 is CASNPLSGNTIYF. The CDR3, as DNA: TGTGCCAGCAATCCCCTCTCTGGAAACACCATATATTTT. Combining the CDR3 with reference TRBV2 and TRBJ1-3 gives the whole variable domain EPEVTQTPSHQVTQMGQEVILRCVPISNHLYFYWYRQILGQKVEFLVSFYNNEISEKSEIFDDQFSVERPDGSNFTLKIRSTKLEDSAMYFCASNPLSGNTIYFGEGSWLTVV.

This clonotype has only a few counts. The genes are TRBV18 and TRBJ2-1; no reliable D call. The CDR3 has 15 residues. Germline V gene sequence: CDR1 KGHSH, CDR2 LQKENI. V shed 3 bases and J shed 3 bases, with 12 bases lying between them. CDR3 coding DNA: TGTGCCAGCTCACCTGCTAAGCCCTACTACAATGAGCAGTTCTTC. This encodes CASSPAKPYYNEQFF.

This clonotype was observed many times. This chain uses TRBV10-3 with TRBJ1-5, with 7 bases lining up with TRBD1. The V segment lost 10 bases and the J segment 0 bases; nucleotides outside the gene matches: 21. The V gene's germline CDR1 is ENHRY and CDR2 SYGVKD. This CDR3 has 19 residues. CDR3 amino acids: CATQGGGQRQAYSNQPQHF. CDR3 coding DNA: TGTGCCACCCAAGGGGGGGGACAGCGGCAAGCATATAGCAATCAGCCCCAGCATTTT.

The V and J genes are TRBV2 and TRBJ1-5, with TRBD1 matching over 9 bases. V trimming: 8 bases; J trimming: 6 bases; junction bases outside the gene matches: 8. CDR3 length: 14 amino acids. Germline V lookup: CDR1 SNHLY, CDR2 FYNNEI. The CDR3 DNA is TGTGCCAGCGCCGACAGGGGGTCCGGTCAGCCCCAGCATTTT. Its protein is CASADRGSGQPQHF.

This clonotype was seen repeatedly, ten times or more. V is TRBV7-2 and J is TRBJ1-5; 7 nucleotides agree with TRBD1. The CDR3 has 16 amino acids. The germline V gene has CDR1 SGHTA and CDR2 FQGNSA. V dropped 2 bases and J dropped 3; count of bases not matched to a gene: 7. CDR3 protein: CASSLLLGTDNQPQHF. The CDR3 DNA follows: TGTGCCAGCAGCTTATTATTAGGGACAGACAATCAGCCCCAGCATTTT.

The sample holds many counts of this clonotype. The CDR3 DNA follows: TGTGCCAGCAGCAAAGGTGGGGGCAATTGGAAAGCAACTAATGAAAAACTGTTTTTT. It translates to CASSKGGGNWKATNEKLFF. The chain carries TRBV21-1 and TRBJ1-4; the table calls TRBD1, which could not be checked here. TRBV21-1 is termed a pseudogene. CDR3 size: 19 residues.

Ten or more counts support this clonotype. V is TRBV5-1 and J is TRBJ2-5, with 9 bases identical to TRBD2. Germline assignment: CDR1 SGHRS and CDR2 YFSETQ. The trim removed 0 bases at V and 5 bases at J, leaving 11 bases unmatched. This CDR3 has 17 residues. The CDR3 here is CASSLAKTSGRIETQYF. The CDR3 DNA reads as TGCGCCAGCAGCTTGGCCAAGACTAGCGGCAGGATCGAGACCCAGTACTTC.

This clonotype has at least ten counts. The chain couples TRBV2 to TRBJ2-7; D is undetermined. CDR1 and CDR2 from the germline V gene are SNHLY and FYNNEI. This CDR3 comprises 14 residues. Trimming left V 5 bases short and J 0 bases short, with 11 bases between. The CDR3: CASSTGERSYEQYF. The CDR3 DNA sequence: TGTGCCAGCAGTACCGGTGAACGCTCCTACGAGCAGTACTTC.

This clonotype was counted at least ten times. The CDR3 DNA is TGCGCCAGCATGCAGGACTCCTACGAGCAGTACTTC. Its translation is CASMQDSYEQYF. The chain carries TRBV5-1 and TRBJ2-7; D not resolved. Trimming removed 6 bases from V and 0 bases from J, with 7 bases in between. The CDR3 length is 12 residues. Germline V gene lookup returns CDR1 SGHRS and CDR2 YFSETQ.

At least ten counts were recorded for this clonotype. The chain is built from TRBV5-1 and TRBJ1-1; TRBD1 matches at 8 bases. Germline V gene sequence: CDR1 SGHRS, CDR2 YFSETQ. This CDR3 region has 14 residues. V shed 1 base and J 3 bases; nucleotides not matched to a gene: 2. The CDR3 is CASSLQQGDTEAFF. DNA of the CDR3: TGCGCCAGCAGCTTGCAACAGGGGGACACTGAAGCTTTCTTT.

In the case of this clonotype: A much larger clone is a single base away; this may be a read error. The rearrangement uses TRBV12-3 or TRBV12-4 and TRBJ2-7, with a weak D call TRBD1 (6 bases). This CDR3 has 13 amino acids. In nucleotides, the CDR3 is TGTGTCAGCAGTTTCCAGGGGTCTGGCGAGCAGTACTTC. This sequence encodes CVSSFQGSGEQYF.

The J gene is TRBJ1-1, the V gene TRBV12-3 or TRBV12-4, with no clear D. The CDR3 has 14 amino acids. With 5 bases removed from V and 1 base from J, the gap between germline ends came to 11 bases. The CDR3, as DNA: TGTGCCAGCAGTCTTCAGAGTACGAACACTGAAGCTTTCTTT. Translating gives CASSLQSTNTEAFF.

This clonotype ranks as medium-sized. V usage is TRBV20-1 and J usage is TRBJ1-4; 11 bases agree with TRBD1. After removal of 4 bases from V and 7 bases from J, the junction contained 5 bases not matched to a gene. CDR3 length: 14 residues. The V gene's germline CDR1 is DFQATT and CDR2 SNEGSKA (reference sequence). The CDR3 nucleotides read TGCAGTGCTAAACGGACAGGGGGCAGTGAAAAACTGTTTTTT. It codes for CSAKRTGGSEKLFF.